The rows below give T cell receptor beta chains drawn from one sample of a study of T cell responses to AZD1222 COVID-19 vaccine. Profiled with immunoSEQ multiplex PCR; TCRdb holds only in-frame clones, not every one. The table has about 96,000 clones, roughly nine tenths seen once; the top ten hold 26%. This material consisted of peripheral blood, taken on day 0 of AZD1222 vaccination. The source of these receptors is an adult in good health. The conserved cysteine and the conserved F or W are not part of the CDR3 here. Fields, in order: V gene, CDR3 protein.

V gene: TRBV5-4
CDR3 protein: ASSSTGTQGEQF

V gene: TRBV6-2/TRBV6-3
CDR3 protein: ASSYSRGLSGSTEAF

V gene: TRBV7-9
CDR3 protein: ASSLLWRPGGDTEAF

V gene: TRBV18
CDR3 protein: ASSRGQAQETQY

V gene: TRBV19
CDR3 protein: ASTSREAGGYNEQF

V gene: TRBV4-1
CDR3 protein: ASSPPGTDTQY

V gene: TRBV19
CDR3 protein: ASSINSGITYNEQF

V gene: TRBV7-8
CDR3 protein: ASSLYTDTQY

V gene: TRBV7-9
CDR3 protein: ASSPRTGGYGNTIY

V gene: TRBV12-3/TRBV12-4
CDR3 protein: ASSRNSYEQY

V gene: TRBV24-1
CDR3 protein: ATSDENYGYT

V gene: TRBV28
CDR3 protein: ASSLDGYEQY

V gene: TRBV28
CDR3 protein: ASSVRAGGNYGYT

V gene: TRBV4-1
CDR3 protein: ASSHPQGQHQGEQY

V gene: TRBV18
CDR3 protein: ASSPPGGVPDTQY

V gene: TRBV27
CDR3 protein: ASSLIGASEAF

V gene: TRBV9
CDR3 protein: ASSPTGLNEKLF

V gene: TRBV3-1/TRBV3-2
CDR3 protein: ASSQGGGPNEKLF

V gene: TRBV7-9
CDR3 protein: ASSPAANYGYT

V gene: TRBV7-2
CDR3 protein: ASSFGLAGDTQY

V gene: TRBV27
CDR3 protein: ASSYTGVAYNEQF

V gene: TRBV27
CDR3 protein: ASSPDSGDTQY

V gene: TRBV16
CDR3 protein: ASSPRQAPNYGYT

V gene: TRBV15
CDR3 protein: ATSRGAGNYNEQF

V gene: TRBV7-9
CDR3 protein: ASSLGPGQGQETQY

V gene: TRBV7-3
CDR3 protein: ASSSGGAGREEQF

V gene: TRBV4-2
CDR3 protein: ASSQEGGAGGKMNTEAF

V gene: TRBV28
CDR3 protein: ASSLWGLLSGNTIY

V gene: TRBV19
CDR3 protein: ASSTRLADTQY

V gene: TRBV10-1
CDR3 protein: ASSETTFSGNTIY

V gene: TRBV28
CDR3 protein: ASSSPGTGGGNEQF

V gene: TRBV5-1
CDR3 protein: ASSPGGGGRGDQPQH

V gene: TRBV7-2
CDR3 protein: ASSFITGTQSSYNEQF

V gene: TRBV19
CDR3 protein: ASRGEQGLNQPQH

V gene: TRBV7-2
CDR3 protein: ASSFRRDTQY

V gene: TRBV24-1
CDR3 protein: ATSDSGTSSYEQY

V gene: TRBV30
CDR3 protein: AWSAPLGGSSYEQY

V gene: TRBV12-3/TRBV12-4
CDR3 protein: ASSSQGGYT

V gene: TRBV4-1
CDR3 protein: AFMPRSGRPLGEQY

V gene: TRBV9
CDR3 protein: ASSGYGQLTDTQY

V gene: TRBV30
CDR3 protein: AWSVTWGGGGNEQF

V gene: TRBV10-3
CDR3 protein: AISARGGEKLF

V gene: TRBV5-6
CDR3 protein: ASSGKGYTNEKLF

V gene: TRBV24-1
CDR3 protein: ATSAGGRDEQF

V gene: TRBV6-5
CDR3 protein: ASRAPGGTGELF

V gene: TRBV5-1
CDR3 protein: ASSEWGSSGTDTQY

V gene: TRBV7-9
CDR3 protein: ASSLEGLAGGGTYEQY

V gene: TRBV18
CDR3 protein: ASSRDRENYEQY

V gene: TRBV19
CDR3 protein: ASSIEARRDEQF

V gene: TRBV4-1
CDR3 protein: ASTSTSGRPGELF

V gene: TRBV5-1
CDR3 protein: ASSQGQGGETQY

V gene: TRBV19
CDR3 protein: ASSMGLTAVYLDTQY

V gene: TRBV19
CDR3 protein: ASSIVLGRTHNQPQH